This T cell receptor beta chain is from a study of patients and donors after allogeneic stem cell transplantation. TCRdb reprocessed the RT-PCR reads via MiXCR and lists one record per CDR3 protein. The sample holds tens of thousands of distinct CDR3 sequences; less than 30% are singletons and the top ten take about 30%. Trimming took 0 bases from V and 0 from J, leaving 9 bases between them. Germline loops: CDR1 SGHDN, CDR2 FVKESK. The CDR3 is 16 residues long. What was sequenced was blood, either unsorted or a sorted T cell fraction (not recorded which). This chain joins TRBV14 and TRBJ1-5; the D is unclear. This sequence originates from a human donor who was either an allogeneic HSCT recipient or a stem cell or donor lymphocyte infusion donor (not recorded which). It is not recorded whose cells these are; they may come from a transplant donor. The CDR3 DNA reads as TGTGCCAGCAGCCAAGATGTCGAATCTAGCAATCAGCCCCAGCATTTT. Protein sequence: CASSQDVESSNQPQHF.